This T cell receptor beta chain was sequenced in a study of post-analysis software for immune sequencing data. Study as a whole: Several disease courses (relapsing-remitting, secondary progressive and progressive-relapsing) of multiple sclerosis were included.

Trimming shortened V by 4 bases and J by 0 bases, and 13 bases separated the two germline ends. Germline V gene sequence: CDR1 SGHVS, CDR2 FNYEAQ. The CDR3 totals 16 residues. Unique molecular identifiers featured in each of the TCR beta cDNA libraries. The authors obtained roughly 0.5 million cDNA molecules from around 0.96 to 9.9 million T cells. TCRdb re-called the PCR reads through MiXCR, storing one row per CDR3 protein. The table shows roughly 870,000 distinct CDR3 sequences, with approximately 53% occurring only once. The study, taken as a whole, reports: The study found TRBV5-6, TRBV5-1 and TRBV20-1 among five TRBV segments more frequent in patients than controls. Significantly lower normalized Chao1 diversity was seen in multiple sclerosis patients than in controls.

As for this clonotype: Its antigen is undetermined.

The chain recombines TRBV7-6 with TRBJ2-1, with D maybe TRBD1 (6 bases). The TCR was taken from a girl aged 10-17 years with multiple sclerosis. The sample was blood. CDR3 in amino acids: CASSCMGHSSYNEQFF. CDR3 nucleotides: TGTGCCAGCAGCTGTATGGGACACAGCTCCTACAATGAGCAGTTCTTC.